Below, one T cell receptor (beta chain) is given with its context. Its target is not known. RNA was extracted and reverse transcribed into cDNA as the sequencing template. TCRdb's table, derived via immunoSEQ multiplex PCR, lists solely in-frame clones and lacks some. The table shows fewer than 110,000 clones, with roughly 60% occurring only once. Documented treatment: oral pan-JAK inhibitor, 5-10 mg twice daily. Collection of lesional scalp punch biopsies and peripheral blood was performed in alopecia areata patients. Sorting of CD4+ and CD8+ T cells was performed on PBMCs. This sample stems from a study of CD8+ T cells in alopecia areata. Study as a whole: The authors scored treated patients' severity by affected scalp percentage. Overall study findings and caveats: In lesional scalp, particularly from alopecia totalis/universalis, clonality was higher than in normal scalp.

This CDR3 is 15 amino acids long. The V and J ends lost 5 bases and 0 bases respectively, with 8 bases between them. The germline CDR1 and CDR2 sequences are SEHNR and FQNEAQ (reference sequence). The sample consisted of CD8+ T cells sorted from blood, taken at roughly week 55, from a patient treated with tofacitinib. The receptor comes from a human donor with alopecia areata. The chain links TRBV7-9 to TRBJ2-6; TRBD1 might be the D (6 bases). CDR3 nucleotides: TGTGCCAGCAGCCAGACAGGCTCTGGGGCCAACGTCCTGACTTTC. This codes for CASSQTGSGANVLTF.